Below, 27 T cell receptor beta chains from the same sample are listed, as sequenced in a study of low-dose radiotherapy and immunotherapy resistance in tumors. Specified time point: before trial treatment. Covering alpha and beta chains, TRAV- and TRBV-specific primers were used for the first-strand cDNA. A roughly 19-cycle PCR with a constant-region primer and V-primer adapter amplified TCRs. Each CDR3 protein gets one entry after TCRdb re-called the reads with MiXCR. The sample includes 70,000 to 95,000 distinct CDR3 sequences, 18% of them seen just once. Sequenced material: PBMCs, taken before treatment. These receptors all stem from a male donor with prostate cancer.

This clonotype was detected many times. The CDR3: CASSLGGTGFYEQYF. CDR3 nucleotides: TGCGCCAGCAGCTTGGGCGGGACAGGATTTTACGAGCAGTACTTC. The rearrangement uses TRBV5-1 and TRBJ2-7, with TRBD1 identical over 8 bases. CDR1 and CDR2 (germline): SGHRS, YFSETQ. The V segment lost 0 bases and the J segment 4 bases; nucleotides outside the gene matches: 6. CDR3 length equals 15 residues.

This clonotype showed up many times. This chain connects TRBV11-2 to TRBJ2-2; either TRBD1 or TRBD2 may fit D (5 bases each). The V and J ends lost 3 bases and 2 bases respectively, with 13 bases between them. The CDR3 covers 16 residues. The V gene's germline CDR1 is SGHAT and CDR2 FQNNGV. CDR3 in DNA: TGTGCCAGCAGCTTGGGATACGGGGCCAACACCGGGGAGCTGTTTTTT. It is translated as CASSLGYGANTGELFF.

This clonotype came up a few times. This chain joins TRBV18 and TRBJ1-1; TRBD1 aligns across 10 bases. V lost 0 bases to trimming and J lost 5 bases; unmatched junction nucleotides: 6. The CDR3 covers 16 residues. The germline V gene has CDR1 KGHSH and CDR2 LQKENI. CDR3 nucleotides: TGTGCCAGCTCACCACCAGTAAGGACAGGGGGTACTGAAGCTTTCTTT. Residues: CASSPPVRTGGTEAFF.

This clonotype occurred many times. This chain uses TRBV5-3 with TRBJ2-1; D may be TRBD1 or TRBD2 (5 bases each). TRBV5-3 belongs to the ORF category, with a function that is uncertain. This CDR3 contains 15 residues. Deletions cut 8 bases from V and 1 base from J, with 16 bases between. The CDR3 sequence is CASSLDWGSYNEQFF. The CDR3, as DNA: TGTGCCAGCAGCCTGGACTGGGGGTCCTACAATGAGCAGTTCTTC.

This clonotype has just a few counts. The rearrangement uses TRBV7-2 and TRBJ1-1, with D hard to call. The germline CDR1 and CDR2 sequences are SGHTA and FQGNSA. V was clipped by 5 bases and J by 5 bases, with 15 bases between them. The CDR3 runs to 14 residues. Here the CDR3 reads CASSVSHGRTEAFF. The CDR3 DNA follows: TGTGCCAGCAGCGTAAGCCACGGGAGGACTGAAGCTTTCTTT.

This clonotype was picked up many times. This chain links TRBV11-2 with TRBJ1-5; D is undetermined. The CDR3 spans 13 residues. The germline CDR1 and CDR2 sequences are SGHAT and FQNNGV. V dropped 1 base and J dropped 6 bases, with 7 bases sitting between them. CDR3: CASSLGPRQPQHF. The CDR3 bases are TGTGCCAGCAGCTTAGGCCCCCGTCAGCCCCAGCATTTT.

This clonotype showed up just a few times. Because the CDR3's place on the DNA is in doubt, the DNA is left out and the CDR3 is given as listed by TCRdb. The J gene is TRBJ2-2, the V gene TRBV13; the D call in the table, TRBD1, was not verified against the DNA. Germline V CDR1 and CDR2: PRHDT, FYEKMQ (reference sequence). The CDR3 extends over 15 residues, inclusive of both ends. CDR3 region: CASSFSPTGELFFFF.

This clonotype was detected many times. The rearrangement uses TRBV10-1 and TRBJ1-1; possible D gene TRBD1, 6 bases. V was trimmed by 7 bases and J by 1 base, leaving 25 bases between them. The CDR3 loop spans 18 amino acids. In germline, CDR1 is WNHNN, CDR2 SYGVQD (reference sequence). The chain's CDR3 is CASTSIRQAPRRNTEAFF. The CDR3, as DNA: TGCGCCAGCACTTCGATCAGACAGGCGCCGAGGCGGAACACTGAAGCTTTCTTT.

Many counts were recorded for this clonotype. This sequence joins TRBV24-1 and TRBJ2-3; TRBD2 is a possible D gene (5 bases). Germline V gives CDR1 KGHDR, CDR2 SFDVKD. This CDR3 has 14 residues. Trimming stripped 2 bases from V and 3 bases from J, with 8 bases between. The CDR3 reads CATSDSRRTDTQYF. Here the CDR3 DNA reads TGTGCCACCAGTGATTCCAGGAGGACAGATACGCAGTATTTT.

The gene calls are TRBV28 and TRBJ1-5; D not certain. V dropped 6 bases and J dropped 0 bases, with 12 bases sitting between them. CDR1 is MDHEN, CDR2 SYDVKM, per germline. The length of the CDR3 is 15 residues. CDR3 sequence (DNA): TGTGCCAGCAGCCCTTTCACAAATAGCAATCAGCCCCAGCATTTT. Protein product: CASSPFTNSNQPQHF.

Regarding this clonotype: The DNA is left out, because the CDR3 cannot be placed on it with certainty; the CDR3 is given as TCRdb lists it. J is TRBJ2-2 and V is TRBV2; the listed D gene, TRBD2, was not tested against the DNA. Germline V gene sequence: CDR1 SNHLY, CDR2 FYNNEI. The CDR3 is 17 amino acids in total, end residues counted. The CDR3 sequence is CATSEYTIPNTGELFFF.

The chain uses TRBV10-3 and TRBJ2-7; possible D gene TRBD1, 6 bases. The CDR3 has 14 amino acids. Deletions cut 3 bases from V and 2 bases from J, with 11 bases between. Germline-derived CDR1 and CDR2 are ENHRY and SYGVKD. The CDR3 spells CAISEGQGTYEQYF. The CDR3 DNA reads TGTGCCATCAGTGAAGGCCAGGGGACCTACGAGCAGTACTTC.

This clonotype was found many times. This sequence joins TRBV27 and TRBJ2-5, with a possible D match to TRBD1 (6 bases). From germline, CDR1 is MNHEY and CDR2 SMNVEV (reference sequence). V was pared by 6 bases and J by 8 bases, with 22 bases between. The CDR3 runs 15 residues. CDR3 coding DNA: TGTGCCAGCAGCAAGGACAGCCGCGGATTTGGCACCCAGTACTTC. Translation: CASSKDSRGFGTQYF.

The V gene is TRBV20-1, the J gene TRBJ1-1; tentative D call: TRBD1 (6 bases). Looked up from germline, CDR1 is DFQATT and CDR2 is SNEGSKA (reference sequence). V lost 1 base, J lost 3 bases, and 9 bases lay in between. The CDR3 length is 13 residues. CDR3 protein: CSARVRGDTEAFF. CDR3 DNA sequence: TGCAGTGCTAGAGTCAGGGGAGACACTGAAGCTTTCTTT.

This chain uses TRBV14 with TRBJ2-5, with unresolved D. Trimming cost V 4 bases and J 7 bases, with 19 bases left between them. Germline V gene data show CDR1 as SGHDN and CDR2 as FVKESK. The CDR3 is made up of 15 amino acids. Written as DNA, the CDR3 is TGTGCCAGCAGCCGGGCCCCAAGAGCTACACGGACCCAGTACTTC. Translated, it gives CASSRAPRATRTQYF.

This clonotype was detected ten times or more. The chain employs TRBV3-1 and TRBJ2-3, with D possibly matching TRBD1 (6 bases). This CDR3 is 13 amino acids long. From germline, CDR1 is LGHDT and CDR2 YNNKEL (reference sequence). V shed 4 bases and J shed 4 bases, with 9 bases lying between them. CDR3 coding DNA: TGTGCCAGCAGCCGCAGACAGGCAGATACGCAGTATTTT. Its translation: CASSRRQADTQYF.

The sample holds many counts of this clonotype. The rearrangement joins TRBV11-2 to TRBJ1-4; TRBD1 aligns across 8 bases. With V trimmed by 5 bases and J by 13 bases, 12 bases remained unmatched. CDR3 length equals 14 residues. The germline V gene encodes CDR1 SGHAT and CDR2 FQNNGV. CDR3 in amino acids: CASSLQGGFDTLFF. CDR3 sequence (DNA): TGTGCCAGCAGCCTACAGGGGGGCTTCGATACACTGTTTTTT.

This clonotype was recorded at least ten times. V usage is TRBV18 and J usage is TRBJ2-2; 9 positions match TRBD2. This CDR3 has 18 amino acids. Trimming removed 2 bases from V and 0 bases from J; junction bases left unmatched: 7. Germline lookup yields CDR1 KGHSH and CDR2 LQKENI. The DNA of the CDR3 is TGTGCCAGCTCACCATACAGCGGGGGGACCTCGAACACCGGGGAGCTGTTTTTT. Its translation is CASSPYSGGTSNTGELFF.

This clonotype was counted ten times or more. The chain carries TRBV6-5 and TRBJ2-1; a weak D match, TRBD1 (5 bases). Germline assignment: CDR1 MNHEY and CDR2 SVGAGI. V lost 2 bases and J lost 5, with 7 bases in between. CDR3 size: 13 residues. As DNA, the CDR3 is TGTGCCAGCAGTTACGACAGCGACAATGAGCAGTTCTTC. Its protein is CASSYDSDNEQFF.

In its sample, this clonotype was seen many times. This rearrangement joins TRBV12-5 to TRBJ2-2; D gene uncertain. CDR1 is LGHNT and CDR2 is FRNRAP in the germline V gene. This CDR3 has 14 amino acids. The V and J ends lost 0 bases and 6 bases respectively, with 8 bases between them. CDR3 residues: CASGLVPGSGELFF. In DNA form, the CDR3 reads TGTGCTAGTGGTTTGGTACCAGGATCCGGGGAGCTGTTTTTT.

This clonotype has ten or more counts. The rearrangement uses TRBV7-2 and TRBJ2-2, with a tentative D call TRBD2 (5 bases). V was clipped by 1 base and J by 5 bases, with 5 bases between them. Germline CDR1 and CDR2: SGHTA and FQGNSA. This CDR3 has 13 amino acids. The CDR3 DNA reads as TGTGCCAGCAGCTTAGGGGAGACCGGGGAGCTGTTTTTT. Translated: CASSLGETGELFF.

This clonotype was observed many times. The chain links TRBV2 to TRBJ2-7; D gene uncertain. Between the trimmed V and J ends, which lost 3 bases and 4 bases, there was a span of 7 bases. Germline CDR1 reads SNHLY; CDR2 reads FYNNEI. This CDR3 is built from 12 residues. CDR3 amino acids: CASSDSKYEQYF. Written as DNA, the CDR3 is TGTGCCAGCAGTGACAGTAAATACGAGCAGTACTTC.

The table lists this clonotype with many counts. The CDR3 sequence: CASSQEVDASGGAGGNTGELFF. CDR3 coding DNA: TGTGCCAGCAGCCAAGAAGTAGATGCTAGCGGGGGGGCCGGTGGGAACACCGGGGAGCTGTTTTTT. The chain combines TRBV3-1 with TRBJ2-2; 12 bases align to TRBD2. V dropped 0 bases and J dropped 1; count of bases not matched to a gene: 15. CDR3 size: 22 residues. Germline lookup yields CDR1 LGHDT and CDR2 YNNKEL (reference sequence).

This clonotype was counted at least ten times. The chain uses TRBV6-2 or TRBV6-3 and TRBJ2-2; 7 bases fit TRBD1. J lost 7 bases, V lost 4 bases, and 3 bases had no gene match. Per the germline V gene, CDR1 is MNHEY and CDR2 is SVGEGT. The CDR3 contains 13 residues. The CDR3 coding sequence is TGTGCCAGCAGTTCAGGGGGTCACGGGGAGCTGTTTTTT. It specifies CASSSGGHGELFF.

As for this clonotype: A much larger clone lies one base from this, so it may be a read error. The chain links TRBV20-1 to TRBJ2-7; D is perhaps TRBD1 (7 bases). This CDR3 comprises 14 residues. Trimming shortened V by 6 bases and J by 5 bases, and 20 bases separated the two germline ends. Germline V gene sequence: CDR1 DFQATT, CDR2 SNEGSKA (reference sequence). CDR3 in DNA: TGCAGTGCATGCGGTGGGCAGGGGGGTAACGAGCAGTACTTC. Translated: CSACGGQGGNEQYF.

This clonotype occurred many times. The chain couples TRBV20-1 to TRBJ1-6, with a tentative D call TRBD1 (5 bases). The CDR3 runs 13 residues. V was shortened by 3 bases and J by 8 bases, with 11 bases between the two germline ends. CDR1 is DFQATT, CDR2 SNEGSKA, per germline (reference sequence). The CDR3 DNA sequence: TGCAGTGCTAGGGCAGGGAGGCATTCACCCCTCCACTTT. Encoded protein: CSARAGRHSPLHF.

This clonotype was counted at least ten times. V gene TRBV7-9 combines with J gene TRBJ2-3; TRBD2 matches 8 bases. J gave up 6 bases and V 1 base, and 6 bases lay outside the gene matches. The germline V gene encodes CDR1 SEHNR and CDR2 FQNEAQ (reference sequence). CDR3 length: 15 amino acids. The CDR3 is CASSLGTSSGDTQYF. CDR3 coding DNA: TGTGCCAGCAGCTTAGGGACTAGCTCCGGCGATACGCAGTATTTT.